A single sample is the source of the 30 T cell receptor beta chains below, sequenced in a study of blood T cell repertoires in COVID-19. TCRdb's copy holds only in-frame clones and misses some; the assay was immunoSEQ multiplex PCR. The sample carries over 35,000 clones, around 90% recorded once. Sequenced sample: peripheral blood. The receptors were sampled from a man in his sixties or seventies with active COVID-19.

This clone was counted between two and nine times. The chain is built from TRBV18 and TRBJ2-7, with 9 bases lining up with TRBD1. V dropped 3 bases and J dropped 7; count of bases not matched to a gene: 7. Per the germline V gene, CDR1 is KGHSH and CDR2 is LQKENI. CDR3 size: 14 residues. CDR3 coding DNA: TGTGCCAGCTCACCGAACAGGGGGCGTTTGGAGCAGTACTTC. Its translation: CASSPNRGRLEQYF.

J is TRBJ1-2 and V is TRBV5-1; tentatively, D is TRBD1 (5 bases). The CDR3 is 16 amino acids. CDR1 and CDR2 from the germline V gene are SGHRS and YFSETQ. Trimming stripped 4 bases from V and 0 bases from J, with 16 bases between. The CDR3 spells CASSGGGVIANYGYTF. Written as DNA, the CDR3 is TGCGCCAGCAGCGGAGGAGGGGTCATAGCTAACTATGGCTACACCTTC.

The chain joins TRBV19 to TRBJ1-5, with 7 bases matching TRBD1. CDR1 and CDR2 from the germline V gene are LNHDA and SQIVND (reference sequence). V gave up 4 bases and J gave up 5 bases; unmatched junction bases: 5. The CDR3 consists of 14 residues. DNA for the CDR3: TGTGCCAGTAGTAAGGCCAGGGGGTATCAGCCCCAGCATTTT. This sequence encodes CASSKARGYQPQHF.

The chain has TRBV5-1 and TRBJ1-1; D uncertain. Germline CDR1 is SGHRS and CDR2 is YFSETQ. The ends were cut back, 1 base at V and 1 base at J, with 8 bases in the middle. This CDR3 is 14 amino acids long. CDR3 loop: CASSLQVSNTEAFF. CDR3 coding DNA: TGCGCCAGCAGCTTGCAGGTATCGAACACTGAAGCTTTCTTT.

The chain uses TRBV13 and TRBJ2-7, with 7 bases matching TRBD2. The trim removed 3 bases at V and 0 bases at J, leaving 2 bases unmatched. This CDR3 region has 14 residues. CDR1 is PRHDT, CDR2 FYEKMQ, per germline (reference sequence). CDR3 residues: CASSFGGSSYEQYF. CDR3 bases: TGTGCCAGCAGCTTCGGCGGGAGCTCCTACGAGCAGTACTTC.

V and J are TRBV5-1 and TRBJ2-3, with TRBD2 matching over 9 bases. This CDR3 has 16 amino acids. J gave up 2 bases and V 4 bases, and 8 bases lay outside the gene matches. Germline loops: CDR1 SGHRS, CDR2 YFSETQ. The CDR3 region has the DNA TGCGCCAGCAGCCCGATACTAGCGGGTTCCACAGATACGCAGTATTTT. It yields the protein CASSPILAGSTDTQYF.

The genes are TRBV7-9 and TRBJ1-2, with unresolved D. Germline V lookup: CDR1 SEHNR, CDR2 FQNEAQ (reference sequence). V dropped 1 base and J dropped 2 bases, with 11 bases sitting between them. The CDR3 covers 15 residues. The CDR3 is CASSLDRRRNYGYTF. In DNA form, the CDR3 reads TGTGCCAGCAGCTTAGATCGGCGGAGGAACTATGGCTACACCTTC.

The chain couples TRBV28 to TRBJ1-5; possibly TRBD1 for D (5 bases). The CDR3 is 16 amino acids. Trimming removed 3 bases at V and 1 base at J, with 13 bases between. CDR1 and CDR2 (germline): MDHEN, SYDVKM. The CDR3 DNA sequence: TGTGCCAGCAGTTTTGACCCGGGACTGAGCAATCAGCCCCAGCATTTT. This gives the protein CASSFDPGLSNQPQHF.

V and J are TRBV29-1 and TRBJ1-2; D may be TRBD1 (6 bases). CDR1 is SQVTM, CDR2 ANQGSEA, per germline. The CDR3 is made up of 13 amino acids. V was pared by 0 bases and J by 7 bases, with 12 bases between. CDR3 sequence (DNA): TGCAGCGTTGAAGATCTCTTCAGGGGTGGCTACACCTTC. This translates into CSVEDLFRGGYTF.

The rearrangement joins TRBV4-1 to TRBJ2-2; D gene ambiguous. The V gene lost 1 base and the J gene lost 9 bases, with 3 bases spanning the gap. The CDR3 sequence is 11 residues long. In germline, CDR1 is MGHRA, CDR2 YSYEKL. CDR3 in amino acids: CASSQARELFF. CDR3 nucleotide sequence: TGCGCCAGCAGCCAAGCAAGGGAGCTGTTTTTT.

The chain uses TRBV18 and TRBJ2-7; 9 nucleotides align to TRBD1. CDR1 is KGHSH, CDR2 LQKENI, per germline. J gave up 1 base and V 6 bases, and 7 bases lay outside the gene matches. The CDR3 extends over 15 amino acids. The CDR3 coding sequence is TGTGCCAGCTCGCTAGGGACAGGGAGGTCCTACGAGCAGTACTTC. Protein: CASSLGTGRSYEQYF.

J is TRBJ2-2 and V is TRBV18; 10 nucleotides align to TRBD2. Germline V gives CDR1 KGHSH, CDR2 LQKENI. Trimming at V came to 3 bases and at J to 4 bases, leaving 8 bases not matched to a gene. The CDR3 is 17 amino acids. CDR3 nucleotide sequence: TGTGCCAGCTCACCTTCCGTAGCGGGAGGCCCCACCGGGGAGCTGTTTTTT. Its translation is CASSPSVAGGPTGELFF.

J is TRBJ1-1 and V is TRBV5-6; tentative D call: TRBD1 (5 bases). The CDR3 is 15 amino acids. V was cut by 6 bases and J by 2 bases, with 17 bases left in between. Germline lookup yields CDR1 SGHDT and CDR2 YYEEEE. DNA of the CDR3: TGTGCCAGCATCACCGCCGGGACTTTTAACACTGAAGCTTTCTTT. It is translated as CASITAGTFNTEAFF.

This clone came up once. This rearrangement joins TRBV5-1 to TRBJ2-7; TRBD2 matches at 10 bases. V shed 4 bases, J shed 9 bases, and the junction held 22 bases outside the gene matches. Per germline, CDR1 SGHRS and CDR2 YFSETQ. CDR3 size: 18 residues. The CDR3: CASSGTGTSEPLSYGQYF. CDR3 bases: TGCGCCAGCAGCGGAACCGGGACTAGCGAGCCGCTCTCCTATGGGCAGTACTTC.

The chain combines TRBV19 with TRBJ2-1, with 12 nucleotides matching TRBD2. Germline CDR1 and CDR2: LNHDA and SQIVND (reference sequence). The CDR3 consists of 18 residues. Trimming removed 7 bases from V and 5 bases from J; junction bases left unmatched: 15. The CDR3 DNA reads TGTGCCAGTACCCCGGGACTAGCGGGTCAAAGGGGACACAATGAGCAGTTCTTC. Translating it yields CASTPGLAGQRGHNEQFF.

The rearrangement links TRBV19 to TRBJ2-1, with 8 bases lining up with TRBD1. The CDR3 covers 14 residues. Looked up from germline, CDR1 is LNHDA and CDR2 is SQIVND (reference sequence). The J segment lost 7 bases and the V segment lost 8 bases, leaving 10 bases of the junction unmatched. The CDR3, as DNA: TGTGCCAGTTGTCGACAGGGGAACCTTAATGAGCAGTTCTTC. Its protein product is CASCRQGNLNEQFF.

The chain is built from TRBV5-4 and TRBJ2-2; the D is unclear. Germline CDR1 is SGHNT and CDR2 is YYREEE (reference sequence). The germline V and J ends were trimmed by 4 bases and 4 bases, with 11 bases remaining between them. The CDR3 contains 14 residues. CDR3 in DNA: TGTGCCAGCAGCGTTTCTCCGAGCACCGGGGAGCTGTTTTTT. It codes for CASSVSPSTGELFF.

The rearrangement uses TRBV6-5 and TRBJ2-1; D is possibly TRBD2 (6 bases). There are 16 residues in the CDR3. Trimming pared 2 bases from V and 9 bases from J, leaving 20 bases between. The germline CDR1 and CDR2 sequences are MNHEY and SVGAGI. The DNA of the CDR3 is TGTGCCAGCAGTTACGCCGCCCTGTCCCGAGCGGGTGAGCAGTTCTTC. It codes for CASSYAALSRAGEQFF.

The chain recombines TRBV11-3 with TRBJ2-1; TRBD1 might be the D (5 bases). This CDR3 contains 14 residues. Per the germline V gene, CDR1 is SGHNT and CDR2 is YENEEA. V was cut by 3 bases and J by 1 base, with 7 bases left in between. CDR3 region: CASSLDTSYNEQFF. Written as DNA, the CDR3 is TGTGCCAGCAGCTTGGACACTTCCTACAATGAGCAGTTCTTC.

CDR3 region: CASSPGLAGRETQYF. In DNA, the CDR3 is TGTGCCAGCTCACCCGGACTAGCGGGGAGGGAGACCCAGTACTTC. The J gene is TRBJ2-5, the V gene TRBV18, with TRBD2 matching 12 bases. There are 15 residues in the CDR3. CDR1 and CDR2 (germline): KGHSH, LQKENI. V was clipped by 3 bases and J by 5 bases; unmatched bases: 4.

This clone has only one observation. The J gene is TRBJ2-1, the V gene TRBV18, with TRBD2 matching over 12 bases. Trimming removed 3 bases from V and 6 bases from J; junction bases left unmatched: 3. Germline-derived CDR1 and CDR2 are KGHSH and LQKENI. CDR3 size: 15 residues. The CDR3 protein is CASSPGLAGLNEQFF. The CDR3 DNA is TGTGCCAGCTCACCCGGACTAGCGGGACTCAATGAGCAGTTCTTC.

V usage is TRBV19 and J usage is TRBJ2-3; D might be TRBD1 (5 bases). Germline V gives CDR1 LNHDA, CDR2 SQIVND (reference sequence). V was pared by 5 bases and J by 9 bases, with 15 bases between. The CDR3 runs 13 residues. CDR3 sequence reads: CASSPWGPGTQYF. CDR3 sequence (DNA): TGTGCCAGTAGTCCCTGGGGCCCTGGGACGCAGTATTTT. Based on the CDR3 plus reference TRBV19 and TRBJ2-3, the full variable domain is DGGITQSPKYLFRKEGQNVTLSCEQNLNHDAMYWYRQDPGQGLRLIYYSQIVNDFQKGDIAEGYSVSREKKESFPLTVTSAQKNPTAFYLCASSPWGPGTQYFGPGTRLTVL.

This clone was observed a handful of times. CDR3 protein: CAIKHRGDSEKLFF. CDR3 in DNA: TGTGCCATCAAACACAGGGGGGATAGTGAAAAACTGTTTTTT. The J gene is TRBJ1-4, the V gene TRBV10-3; 8 nucleotides line up with TRBD1. Germline trimming cut 7 bases from V and 7 bases from J; bases unmatched to any gene: 8. CDR1 is ENHRY and CDR2 is SYGVKD in the germline V gene. This CDR3 contains 14 residues.

The CDR3 DNA is TGTGCCAGCAGTGAGGGACAGCGAAATTCACCCCTCCACTTT. Translated, it gives CASSEGQRNSPLHF. V usage is TRBV2 and J usage is TRBJ1-6; 7 positions agree with TRBD1. This CDR3 is 14 amino acids long. Germline lookup yields CDR1 SNHLY and CDR2 FYNNEI. V trimming: 3 bases; J trimming: 7 bases; junction bases outside the gene matches: 3. The full variable domain, in which reference TRBV2 and TRBJ1-6 provide the parts outside the CDR3, is EPEVTQTPSHQVTQMGQEVILRCVPISNHLYFYWYRQILGQKVEFLVSFYNNEISEKSEIFDDQFSVERPDGSNFTLKIRSTKLEDSAMYFCASSEGQRNSPLHFGNGTRLTVT.

CDR3 sequence: CASSLAQGSRETQYF. CDR3 coding DNA: TGTGCCAGCAGCTTAGCACAGGGGAGCAGAGAGACCCAGTACTTC. The chain employs TRBV7-7 and TRBJ2-5, with 7 positions matching TRBD1. Germline CDR1 and CDR2: SSHAT and FNYEAQ (reference sequence). CDR3 length equals 15 residues. Germline trimming cut 0 bases from V and 4 bases from J; bases unmatched to any gene: 5.

This chain uses TRBV6-5 with TRBJ2-5; D perhaps matches TRBD2 (5 bases). V was shortened by 0 bases and J by 3 bases, with 8 bases between the two germline ends. Germline loops: CDR1 MNHEY, CDR2 SVGAGI. CDR3 length equals 14 residues. The CDR3 loop is CASSYSSGEETQYF. In DNA form, the CDR3 reads TGTGCCAGCAGTTACTCCTCCGGGGAAGAGACCCAGTACTTC.

In DNA form, the CDR3 reads TGTGCCAGCACCCGAGGGGGGGGTAGAAAGCCCCAGCATTTT. Protein: CASTRGGGRKPQHF. V is TRBV28 and J is TRBJ1-5; D perhaps matches TRBD1 (6 bases). Germline CDR1 reads MDHEN; CDR2 reads SYDVKM. The CDR3 is made up of 14 amino acids. Trimming shortened V by 7 bases and J by 8 bases, and 18 bases separated the two germline ends.

The chain uses TRBV5-6 and TRBJ1-3; D unresolved. This CDR3 has 15 residues. V lost 4 bases and J 0 bases, leaving 11 bases between the germline ends. Germline CDR1 reads SGHDT; CDR2 reads YYEEEE. CDR3 in DNA: TGTGCCAGCAGCCTCCGACTTAACTCTGGAAACACCATATATTTT. This gives the protein CASSLRLNSGNTIYF.

This chain links TRBV4-2 with TRBJ2-1, with D unresolved. CDR3 length: 15 residues. The V and J ends lost 1 base and 4 bases respectively, with 11 bases between them. CDR1 and CDR2 from the germline V gene are LGHNA and YNFKEQ. The DNA for the CDR3 is TGTGCCAGCAGCCAAGGCGGCGGCGGTTACAATGAGCAGTTCTTC. It encodes CASSQGGGGYNEQFF.

The chain employs TRBV5-5 and TRBJ2-3, with TRBD2 matching 12 bases. Germline CDR1 is SGHKS and CDR2 is YYEKEE (reference sequence). J lost 5 bases, V lost 4 bases, and 5 bases had no gene match. This CDR3 region has 15 residues. The CDR3 DNA reads TGTGCCAGCAGCGCGCTAGCGGGAGGGAAAGATACGCAGTATTTT. It codes for CASSALAGGKDTQYF. The full variable domain, completed using reference TRBV5-5 and TRBJ2-3, is DAGVTQSPTHLIKTRGQQVTLRCSPISGHKSVSWYQQVLGQGPQFIFQYYEKEERGRGNFPDRFSARQFPNYSSELNVNALLLGDSALYLCASSALAGGKDTQYFGPGTRLTVL.